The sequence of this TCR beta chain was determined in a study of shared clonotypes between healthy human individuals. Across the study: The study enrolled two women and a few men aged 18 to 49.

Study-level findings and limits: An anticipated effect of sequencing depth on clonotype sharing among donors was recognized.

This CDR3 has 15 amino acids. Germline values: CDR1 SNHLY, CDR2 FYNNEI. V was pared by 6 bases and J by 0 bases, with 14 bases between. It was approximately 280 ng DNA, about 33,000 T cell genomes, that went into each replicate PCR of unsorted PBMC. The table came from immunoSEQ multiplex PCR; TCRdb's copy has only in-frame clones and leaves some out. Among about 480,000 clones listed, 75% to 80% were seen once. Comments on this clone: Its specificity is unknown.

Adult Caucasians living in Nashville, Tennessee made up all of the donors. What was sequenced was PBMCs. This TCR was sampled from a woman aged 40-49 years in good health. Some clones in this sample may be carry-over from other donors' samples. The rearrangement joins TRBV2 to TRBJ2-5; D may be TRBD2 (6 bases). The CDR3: CASRVGRGNQETQYF. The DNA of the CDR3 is TGTGCCAGCAGGGTGGGGCGGGGAAACCAAGAGACCCAGTACTTC.